This T cell receptor (beta chain) was sequenced in a study of T cells in localized non-small cell lung cancer. Germline CDR1 LNHDA, CDR2 SQIVND (reference sequence). V dropped 5 bases and J dropped 4 bases, with 14 bases sitting between them. The CDR3 loop spans 14 amino acids. Findings and limits, study-wide: Longer overall survival accompanied higher blood T cell density.

Clones were read by immunoSEQ multiplex PCR, and TCRdb kept only the in-frame ones, dropping some. This sample yields around 41,000 clones, of which around 90% are seen a single time; roughly 10% belongs to the top ten. Worth noting for this clone: Its specificity is unknown.

V gene TRBV19 combines with J gene TRBJ1-1, with D hard to call. Sequencing was performed on PBMCs, taken before any cancer treatment. The sequence came from a woman aged 35 to 69 with stage II lung adenocarcinoma. DNA of the CDR3: TGTGCCAGTAGTGGAAGGTGGGGTGGCACTGAAGCTTTCTTT. It yields the protein CASSGRWGGTEAFF.